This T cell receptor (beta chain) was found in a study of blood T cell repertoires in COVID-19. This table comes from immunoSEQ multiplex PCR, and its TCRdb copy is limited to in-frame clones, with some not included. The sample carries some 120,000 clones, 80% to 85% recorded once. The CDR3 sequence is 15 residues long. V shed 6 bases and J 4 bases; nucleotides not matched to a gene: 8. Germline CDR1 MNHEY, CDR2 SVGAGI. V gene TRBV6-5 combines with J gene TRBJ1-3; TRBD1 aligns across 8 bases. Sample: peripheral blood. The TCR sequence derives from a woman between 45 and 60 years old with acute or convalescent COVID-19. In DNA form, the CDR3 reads TGTGCCAGCAGCCATGGACAGGGAGAAGGAAACACCATATATTTT. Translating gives CASSHGQGEGNTIYF.